The 7 T cell receptor beta chains in this list originate from one sample, sequenced in a study of blood T cells in healthy people across ages. Next came a second PCR, run for about 7 to 12 cycles, which used a sample-barcoded 5' primer along with a J-beta primer mix. TCRdb called the 5' RACE reads again in MiXCR, with one record for every CDR3 protein. The sample carries some 890,000 distinct CDR3 sequences, almost 30% recorded once. The sample was also linked to a second study, of T cells of mothers and their children.

The specimen was blood. All receptors derive from a woman aged 40 to 50 in good health.

This clonotype was seen only a few times. The J gene is TRBJ2-7, the V gene TRBV30; D gene uncertain. V was trimmed by 4 bases and J by 5 bases, leaving 12 bases between them. In germline, CDR1 is GTSNPN, CDR2 SVGIG (reference sequence). CDR3 size: 12 residues. The CDR3 loop reads CAWTVNADEQYF. DNA of the CDR3: TGTGCCTGGACGGTAAATGCTGACGAGCAGTACTTC.

Only one count was recorded for this clonotype. The chain links TRBV18 to TRBJ2-7, with D perhaps TRBD1 (5 bases). Germline-derived CDR1 and CDR2 are KGHSH and LQKENI. The length of the CDR3 is 14 residues. The V end was cut by 3 bases, the J end by 2 bases, with 11 bases between. DNA for the CDR3: TGTGCCAGCTCACCTCGGACAAACGCCTACGAGCAGTACTTC. Amino acids: CASSPRTNAYEQYF. The complete variable domain, with remaining parts taken from reference TRBV18 and TRBJ2-7, reads NAGVMQNPRHLVRRRGQEARLRCSPMKGHSHVYWYRQLPEEGLKFMVYLQKENIIDESGMPKERFSAEFPKEGPSILRIQQVVRGDSAAYFCASSPRTNAYEQYFGPGTRLTVT.

V gene TRBV7-2 combines with J gene TRBJ2-7, with TRBD1 matching 11 bases. V dropped 5 bases and J dropped 10; count of bases not matched to a gene: 7. The CDR3 runs to 13 residues. CDR1 SGHTA and CDR2 FQGNSA come from the germline V gene. The CDR3 is CASSQTGQGAQYF. Here the CDR3 DNA reads TGTGCCAGCAGCCAAACCGGACAGGGGGCTCAGTACTTC.

This clonotype was seen a handful of times. The V gene is TRBV28, the J gene TRBJ1-2; D unresolved. V lost 2 bases, J lost 5 bases, and 12 bases lay in between. The CDR3 is 14 amino acids. Germline V gives CDR1 MDHEN, CDR2 SYDVKM. The CDR3 DNA is TGTGCCAGCAGTTTACTGGACTCCGGATATGGCTACACCTTC. This sequence encodes CASSLLDSGYGYTF.

This clonotype has only a few counts. This chain connects TRBV30 to TRBJ2-7; D remains unclear. The V and J ends lost 2 bases and 1 base respectively, with 9 bases between them. CDR1 and CDR2 (germline): GTSNPN, SVGIG (reference sequence). The length of the CDR3 is 13 residues. The CDR3 sequence: CAWSLGRSYEQYF. In nucleotides, the CDR3 is TGTGCCTGGAGTCTAGGACGGTCCTACGAGCAGTACTTC.

Of note for this clonotype: One end of the junction does not line up with germline, which may come from a read error. V and J are TRBV18 and TRBJ2-7, with D maybe TRBD2 (6 bases). This CDR3 comprises 14 residues. CDR1 and CDR2 from the germline V gene are KGHSH and LQKENI. The CDR3 sequence: CAGSPPGLPYEQYF. The CDR3 coding sequence is TGTGCCGGCTCACCACCGGGACTTCCCTACGAGCAGTACTTC.

This chain links TRBV20-1 with TRBJ2-5; D gene uncertain. Trimming shortened V by 5 bases and J by 2 bases, and 3 bases separated the two germline ends. The CDR3 totals 10 residues. CDR1 DFQATT and CDR2 SNEGSKA come from the germline V gene (reference sequence). The CDR3 reads CSAEQETQYF. The CDR3 region has the DNA TGCAGTGCTGAGCAAGAGACCCAGTACTTC.